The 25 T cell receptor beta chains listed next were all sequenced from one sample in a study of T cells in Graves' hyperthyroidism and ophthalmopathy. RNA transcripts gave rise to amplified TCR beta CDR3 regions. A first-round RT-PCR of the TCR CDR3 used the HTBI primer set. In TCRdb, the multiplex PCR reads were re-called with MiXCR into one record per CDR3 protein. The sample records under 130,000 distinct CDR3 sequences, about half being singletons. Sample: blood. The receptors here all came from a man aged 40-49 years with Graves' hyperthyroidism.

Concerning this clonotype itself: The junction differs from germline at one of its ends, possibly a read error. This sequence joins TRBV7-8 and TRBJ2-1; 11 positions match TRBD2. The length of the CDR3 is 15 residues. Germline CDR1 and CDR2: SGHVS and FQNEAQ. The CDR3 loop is CASSFGTSGYDEQFF. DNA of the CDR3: TGTGCCAGCAGCTTTGGGACTAGCGGCTACGATGAGCAGTTCTTC.

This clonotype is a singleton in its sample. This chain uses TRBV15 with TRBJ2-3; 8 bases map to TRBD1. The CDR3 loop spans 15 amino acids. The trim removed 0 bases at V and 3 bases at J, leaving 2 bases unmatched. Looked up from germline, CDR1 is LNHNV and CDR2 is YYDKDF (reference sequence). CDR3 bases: TGTGCCACCAGCAGAGACAGGGGGCTGACAGATACGCAGTATTTT. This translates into CATSRDRGLTDTQYF.

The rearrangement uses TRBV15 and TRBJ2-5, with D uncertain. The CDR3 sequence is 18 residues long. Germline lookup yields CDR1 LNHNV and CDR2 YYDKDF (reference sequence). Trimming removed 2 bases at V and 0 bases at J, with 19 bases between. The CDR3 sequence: CATSRPDRQDLNQETQYF. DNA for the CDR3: TGTGCCACCAGCAGACCAGATCGCCAGGATTTAAACCAAGAGACCCAGTACTTC.

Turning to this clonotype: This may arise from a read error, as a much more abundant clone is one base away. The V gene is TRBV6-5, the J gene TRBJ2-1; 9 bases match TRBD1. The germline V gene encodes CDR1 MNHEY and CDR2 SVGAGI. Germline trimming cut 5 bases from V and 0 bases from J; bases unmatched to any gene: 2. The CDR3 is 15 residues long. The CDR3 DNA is TGTGCCAGCAGTATGACAGGGGGCTCCTACAATGAGCAGTTCTTC. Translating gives CASSMTGGSYNEQFF.

The DNA of the CDR3 is TGTGCCAGCAGACCCGGGACAAGTGCCAGCAGGGAGCCCCAGCATTTT. Protein: CASRPGTSASREPQHF. The V gene is TRBV6-2 or TRBV6-3, the J gene TRBJ1-5, with a tentative D call TRBD1 (6 bases). The CDR3 consists of 16 residues. V gave up 6 bases and J gave up 8 bases, with 23 bases separating them. Per the germline V gene, CDR1 is MNHEY and CDR2 is SVGEGT.

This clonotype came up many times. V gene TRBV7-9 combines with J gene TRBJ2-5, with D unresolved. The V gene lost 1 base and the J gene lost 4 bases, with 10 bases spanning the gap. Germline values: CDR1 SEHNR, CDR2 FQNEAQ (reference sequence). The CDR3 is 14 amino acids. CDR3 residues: CASSLEVGLETQYF. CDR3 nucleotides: TGTGCCAGCAGCTTAGAAGTAGGTTTAGAGACCCAGTACTTC.

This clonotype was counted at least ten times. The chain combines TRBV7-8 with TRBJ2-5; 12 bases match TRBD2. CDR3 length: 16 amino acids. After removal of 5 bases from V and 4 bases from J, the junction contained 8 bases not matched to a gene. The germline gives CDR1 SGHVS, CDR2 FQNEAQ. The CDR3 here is CASSPGLAGSLETQYF. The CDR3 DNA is TGTGCCAGCAGCCCTGGACTAGCGGGGTCCTTAGAGACCCAGTACTTC.

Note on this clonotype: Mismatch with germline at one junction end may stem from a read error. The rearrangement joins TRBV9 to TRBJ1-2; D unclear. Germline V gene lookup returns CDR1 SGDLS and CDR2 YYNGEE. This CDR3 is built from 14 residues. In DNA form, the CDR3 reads TGTGCCAGCAGCGCTTCGGACGGGTACTATGGTTACACCTTC. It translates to CASSASDGYYGYTF.

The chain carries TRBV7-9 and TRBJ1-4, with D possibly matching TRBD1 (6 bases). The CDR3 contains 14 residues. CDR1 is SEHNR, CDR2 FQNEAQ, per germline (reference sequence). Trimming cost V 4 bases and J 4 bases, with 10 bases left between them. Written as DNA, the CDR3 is TGTGCCAGCAGCTCGCGACAGGTTAATGAAAAACTGTTTTTT. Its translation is CASSSRQVNEKLFF.

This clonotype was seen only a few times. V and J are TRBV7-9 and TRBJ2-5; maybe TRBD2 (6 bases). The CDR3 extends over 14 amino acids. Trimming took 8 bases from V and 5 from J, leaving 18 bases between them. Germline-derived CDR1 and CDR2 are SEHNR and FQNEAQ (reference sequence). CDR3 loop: CASAGTPVGETQYF. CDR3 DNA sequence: TGTGCCAGCGCCGGGACTCCCGTCGGGGAGACCCAGTACTTC.

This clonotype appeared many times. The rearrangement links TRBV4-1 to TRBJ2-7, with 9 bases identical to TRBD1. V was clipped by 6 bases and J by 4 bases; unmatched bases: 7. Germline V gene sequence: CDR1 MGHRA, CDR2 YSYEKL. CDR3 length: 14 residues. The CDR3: CASSPDRGSYEQYF. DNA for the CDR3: TGCGCCAGCAGTCCCGACAGGGGGTCGTACGAGCAGTACTTC.

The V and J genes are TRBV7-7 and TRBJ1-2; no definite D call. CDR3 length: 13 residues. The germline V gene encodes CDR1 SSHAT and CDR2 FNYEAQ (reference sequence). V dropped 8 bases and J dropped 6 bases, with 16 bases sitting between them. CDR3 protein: CASGEVRADGYTF. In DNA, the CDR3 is TGTGCCAGCGGTGAGGTGAGGGCTGATGGCTACACCTTC.

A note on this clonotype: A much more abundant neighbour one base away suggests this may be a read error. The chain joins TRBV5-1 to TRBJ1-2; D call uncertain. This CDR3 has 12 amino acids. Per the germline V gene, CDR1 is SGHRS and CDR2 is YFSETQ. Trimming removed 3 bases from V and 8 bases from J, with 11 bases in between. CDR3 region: CASSWAGEGYTF. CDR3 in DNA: TGCGCCAGCAGCTGGGCTGGTGAGGGCTACACCTTC.

The CDR3 DNA follows: TGTGCCAGCAGCCGACCGCTAGCGGGAAGTATAGATACGCAGTATTTT. This codes for CASSRPLAGSIDTQYF. The chain couples TRBV9 to TRBJ2-3, with 9 bases matching TRBD2. The CDR3 extends over 16 amino acids. V gave up 4 bases and J gave up 5 bases; unmatched junction bases: 11. Germline V lookup: CDR1 SGDLS, CDR2 YYNGEE.

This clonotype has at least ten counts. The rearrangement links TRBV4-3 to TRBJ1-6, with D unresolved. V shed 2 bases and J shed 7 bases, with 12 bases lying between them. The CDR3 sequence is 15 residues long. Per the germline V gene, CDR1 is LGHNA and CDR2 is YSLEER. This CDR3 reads CASSQQSLPNSPLHF. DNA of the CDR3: TGCGCCAGCAGCCAACAGAGCCTTCCAAATTCACCCCTCCACTTT.

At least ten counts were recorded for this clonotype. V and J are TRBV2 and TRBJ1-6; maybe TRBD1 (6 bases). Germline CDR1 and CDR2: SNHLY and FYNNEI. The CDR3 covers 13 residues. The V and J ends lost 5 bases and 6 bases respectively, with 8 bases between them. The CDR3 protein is CASSKGGNSPLHF. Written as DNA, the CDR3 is TGTGCCAGCAGTAAAGGGGGTAATTCACCCCTCCACTTT.

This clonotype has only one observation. The CDR3 region is CSARGQPYEQYF. The CDR3, as DNA: TGCAGTGCACGGGGACAGCCCTACGAGCAGTACTTC. The chain employs TRBV20-1 and TRBJ2-7; TRBD1 agrees at 7 bases. V shed 6 bases and J 2 bases; nucleotides not matched to a gene: 4. Germline V gene lookup returns CDR1 DFQATT and CDR2 SNEGSKA (reference sequence). The CDR3 is 12 residues long.

CDR3 DNA sequence: TGTGCCAGCGGAAACAGGGATCGTTCACCCCTCCACTTT. Protein: CASGNRDRSPLHF. The J gene is TRBJ1-6, the V gene TRBV6-4, with D possibly matching TRBD1 (6 bases). The CDR3 has 13 residues. From germline, CDR1 is MRHNA and CDR2 SNTAGT. The germline V and J ends were trimmed by 8 bases and 9 bases, with 14 bases remaining between them.

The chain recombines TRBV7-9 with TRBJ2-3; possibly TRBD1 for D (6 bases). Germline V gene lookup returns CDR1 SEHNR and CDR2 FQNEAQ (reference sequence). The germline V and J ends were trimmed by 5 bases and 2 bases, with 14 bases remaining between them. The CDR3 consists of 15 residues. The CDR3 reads CASSRGGPTTDTQYF. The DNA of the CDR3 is TGTGCCAGCAGCCGAGGGGGTCCAACCACAGATACGCAGTATTTT. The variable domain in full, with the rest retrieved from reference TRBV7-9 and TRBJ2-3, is DTGVSQNPRHKITKRGQNVTFRCDPISEHNRLYWYRQTLGQGPEFLTYFQNEAQLEKSRLLSDRFSAERPKGSFSTLEIQRTEQGDSAMYLCASSRGGPTTDTQYFGPGTRLTVL.

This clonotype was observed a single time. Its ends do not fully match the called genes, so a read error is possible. The DNA of the CDR3 is TGCAGTGTGGTAGGGCAGGAGAGTTACAATGAGCAGGTCTTC. It codes for CSVVGQESYNEQVF. The rearrangement links TRBV20-1 to TRBJ2-1, with D uncertain. The germline V gene encodes CDR1 DFQATT and CDR2 SNEGSKA (reference sequence). The CDR3 totals 14 residues.

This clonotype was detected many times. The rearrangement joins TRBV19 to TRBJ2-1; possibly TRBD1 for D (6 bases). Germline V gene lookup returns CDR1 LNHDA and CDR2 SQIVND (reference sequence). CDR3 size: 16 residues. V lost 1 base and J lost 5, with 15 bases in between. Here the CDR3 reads CASSIGWGKGDNEQFF. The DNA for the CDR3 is TGTGCCAGTAGTATAGGTTGGGGGAAGGGGGACAATGAGCAGTTCTTC.

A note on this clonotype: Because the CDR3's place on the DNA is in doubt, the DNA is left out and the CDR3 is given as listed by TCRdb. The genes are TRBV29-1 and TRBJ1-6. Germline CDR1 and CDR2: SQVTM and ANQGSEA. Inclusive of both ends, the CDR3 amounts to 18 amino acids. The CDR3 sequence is CSVEICASSLTVNSPLHF.

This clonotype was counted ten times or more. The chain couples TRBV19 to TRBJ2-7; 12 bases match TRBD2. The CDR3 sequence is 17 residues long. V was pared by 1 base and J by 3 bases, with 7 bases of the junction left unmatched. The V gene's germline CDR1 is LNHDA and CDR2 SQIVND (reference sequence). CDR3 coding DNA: TGTGCCAGTAGTATAGCAAACCGACTAGCGGGAGACTACGAGCAGTACTTC. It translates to CASSIANRLAGDYEQYF.

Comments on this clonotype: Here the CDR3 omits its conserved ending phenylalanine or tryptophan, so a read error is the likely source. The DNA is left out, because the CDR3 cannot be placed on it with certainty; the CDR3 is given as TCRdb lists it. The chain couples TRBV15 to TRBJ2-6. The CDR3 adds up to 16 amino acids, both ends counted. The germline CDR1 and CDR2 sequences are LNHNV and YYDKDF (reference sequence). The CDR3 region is CASSRDRSSGANVLTI.

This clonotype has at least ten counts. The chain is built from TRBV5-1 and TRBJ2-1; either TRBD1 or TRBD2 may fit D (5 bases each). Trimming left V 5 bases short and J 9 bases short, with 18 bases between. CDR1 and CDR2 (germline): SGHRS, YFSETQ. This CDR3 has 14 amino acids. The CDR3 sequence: CASSRDGAGGEQFF. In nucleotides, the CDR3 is TGCGCCAGCAGTAGGGACGGGGCCGGAGGTGAGCAGTTCTTC. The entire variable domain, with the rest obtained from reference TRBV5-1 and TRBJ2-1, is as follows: KAGVTQTPRYLIKTRGQQVTLSCSPISGHRSVSWYQQTPGQGLQFLFEYFSETQRNKGNFPGRFSGRQFSNSRSEMNVSTLELGDSALYLCASSRDGAGGEQFFGPGTRLTVL.